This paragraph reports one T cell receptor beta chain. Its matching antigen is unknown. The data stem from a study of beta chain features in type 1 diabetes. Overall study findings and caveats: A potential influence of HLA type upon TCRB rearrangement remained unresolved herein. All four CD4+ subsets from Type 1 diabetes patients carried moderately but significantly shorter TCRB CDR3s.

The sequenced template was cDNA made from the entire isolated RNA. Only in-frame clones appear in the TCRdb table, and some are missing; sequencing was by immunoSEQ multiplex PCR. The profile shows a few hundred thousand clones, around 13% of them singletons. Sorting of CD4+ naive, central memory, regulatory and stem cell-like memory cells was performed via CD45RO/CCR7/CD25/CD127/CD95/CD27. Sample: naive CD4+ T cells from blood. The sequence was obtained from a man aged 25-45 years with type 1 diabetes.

In DNA, the CDR3 is TGTGCCAGCAGCTTAGTGGGACAGGTCACAGATACGCAGTATTTT. Amino acid sequence: CASSLVGQVTDTQYF. The rearrangement joins TRBV7-9 to TRBJ2-3, with TRBD1 matching over 8 bases. CDR3 length: 15 residues. V was clipped by 1 base and J by 2 bases; unmatched bases: 2. Per the germline V gene, CDR1 is SEHNR and CDR2 is FQNEAQ (reference sequence). Full variable domain (outside the CDR3, taken from reference TRBV7-9 and TRBJ2-3): DTGVSQNPRHKITKRGQNVTFRCDPISEHNRLYWYRQTLGQGPEFLTYFQNEAQLEKSRLLSDRFSAERPKGSFSTLEIQRTEQGDSAMYLCASSLVGQVTDTQYFGPGTRLTVL.